This T cell receptor beta chain was documented in a study of Graves' ophthalmopathy and Graves' hyperthyroidism. In the case of this clonotype: What it recognizes is unknown.

Study conclusions and caveats: The model's prediction of ophthalmopathy progression had around 70% sensitivity and around 72% specificity. The 13-signature model separated ophthalmopathy from stable hyperthyroidism at approximately 89% sensitivity and about 80% specificity. Detected in blood as well were most expanded thyroid clonotypes with frequency above 0.001.

V lost 0 bases and J 4 bases, leaving 13 bases between the germline ends. The CDR3 extends over 15 amino acids. Germline CDR1 and CDR2: SGDLS and YYNGEE. RNA transcripts were the source from which TCR beta CDR3 regions were amplified. Following a first-round RT-PCR that used HTBI primers, a second-round multiplex PCR was carried out. TCRdb reprocessed the multiplex PCR reads with MiXCR, giving one entry per CDR3 protein. The sample comprises approximately 160,000 distinct CDR3 sequences, roughly 36% of which are singletons, and less than 9.5% rests with the top ten. Sample: peripheral blood. The sequence came from a man aged 25 to 40 with Graves' ophthalmopathy. The genes are TRBV9 and TRBJ1-2; no clear D. The CDR3 nucleotides are TGTGCCAGCAGCGTAGCCCCAGACAAGACCTATGGCTACACCTTC. Amino acid sequence: CASSVAPDKTYGYTF.